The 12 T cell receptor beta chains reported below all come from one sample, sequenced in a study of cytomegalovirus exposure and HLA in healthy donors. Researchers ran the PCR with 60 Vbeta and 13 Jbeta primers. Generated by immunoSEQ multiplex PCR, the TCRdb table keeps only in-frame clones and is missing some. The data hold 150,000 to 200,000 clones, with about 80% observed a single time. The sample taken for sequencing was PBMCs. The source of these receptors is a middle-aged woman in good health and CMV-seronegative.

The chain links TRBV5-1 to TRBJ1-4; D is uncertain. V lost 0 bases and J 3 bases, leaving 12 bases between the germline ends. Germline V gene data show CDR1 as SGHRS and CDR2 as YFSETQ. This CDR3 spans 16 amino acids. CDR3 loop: CASSLGGVAANEKLFF. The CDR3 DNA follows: TGCGCCAGCAGCTTGGGGGGAGTAGCGGCTAATGAAAAACTGTTTTTT.

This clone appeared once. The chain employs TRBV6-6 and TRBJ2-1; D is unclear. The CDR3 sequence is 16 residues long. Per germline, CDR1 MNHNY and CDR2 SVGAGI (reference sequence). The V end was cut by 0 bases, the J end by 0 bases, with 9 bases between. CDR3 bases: TGTGCCAGCAGTTACTCGTCCAAGAGCTCCTACAATGAGCAGTTCTTC. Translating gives CASSYSSKSSYNEQFF.

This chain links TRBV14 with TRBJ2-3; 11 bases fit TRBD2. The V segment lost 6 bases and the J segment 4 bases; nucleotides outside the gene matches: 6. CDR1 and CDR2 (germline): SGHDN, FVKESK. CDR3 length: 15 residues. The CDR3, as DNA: TGTGCCAGCAGGGCCGGGACTAGCGGAGCAGATACGCAGTATTTT. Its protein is CASRAGTSGADTQYF.

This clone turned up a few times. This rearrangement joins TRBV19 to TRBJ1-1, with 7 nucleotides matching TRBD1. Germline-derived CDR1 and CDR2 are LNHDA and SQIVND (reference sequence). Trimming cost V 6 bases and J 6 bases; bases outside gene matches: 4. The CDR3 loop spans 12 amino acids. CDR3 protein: CASSRQGAEAFF. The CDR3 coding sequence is TGTGCCAGTAGCAGACAGGGCGCTGAAGCTTTCTTT. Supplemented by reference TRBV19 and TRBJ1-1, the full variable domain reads DGGITQSPKYLFRKEGQNVTLSCEQNLNHDAMYWYRQDPGQGLRLIYYSQIVNDFQKGDIAEGYSVSREKKESFPLTVTSAQKNPTAFYLCASSRQGAEAFFGQGTRLTVV.

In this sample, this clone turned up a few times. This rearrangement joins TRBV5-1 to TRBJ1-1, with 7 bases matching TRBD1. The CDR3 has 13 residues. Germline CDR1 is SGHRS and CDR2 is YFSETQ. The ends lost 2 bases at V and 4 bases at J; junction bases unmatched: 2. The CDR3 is CASSLGTATEAFF. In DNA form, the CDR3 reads TGCGCCAGCAGCTTAGGGACAGCCACTGAAGCTTTCTTT.

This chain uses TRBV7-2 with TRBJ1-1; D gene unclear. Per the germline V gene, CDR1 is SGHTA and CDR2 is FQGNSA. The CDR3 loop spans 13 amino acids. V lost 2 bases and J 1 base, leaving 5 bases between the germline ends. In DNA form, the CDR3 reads TGTGCCAGCAGCTTAACACCGAACACTGAAGCTTTCTTT. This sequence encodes CASSLTPNTEAFF. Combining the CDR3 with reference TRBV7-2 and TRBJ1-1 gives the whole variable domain GAGVSQSPSNKVTEKGKDVELRCDPISGHTALYWYRQSLGQGLEFLIYFQGNSAPDKSGLPSDRFSAERTGGSVSTLTIQRTQQEDSAVYLCASSLTPNTEAFFGQGTRLTVV.

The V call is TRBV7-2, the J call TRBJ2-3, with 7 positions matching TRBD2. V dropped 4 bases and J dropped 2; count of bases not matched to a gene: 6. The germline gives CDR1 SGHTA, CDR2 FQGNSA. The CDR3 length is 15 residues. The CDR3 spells CASSSSGLFTDTQYF. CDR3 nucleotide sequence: TGTGCCAGCAGCTCATCGGGACTATTCACAGATACGCAGTATTTT.

CDR3 sequence reads: CASSSESYLNEQFF. The CDR3, as DNA: TGTGCCAGTAGTAGTGAAAGCTACCTCAATGAGCAGTTCTTC. The J gene is TRBJ2-1, the V gene TRBV19, with D unresolved. With 4 bases removed from V and 6 bases from J, the gap between germline ends came to 13 bases. CDR1 LNHDA and CDR2 SQIVND come from the germline V gene (reference sequence). There are 14 residues in the CDR3.

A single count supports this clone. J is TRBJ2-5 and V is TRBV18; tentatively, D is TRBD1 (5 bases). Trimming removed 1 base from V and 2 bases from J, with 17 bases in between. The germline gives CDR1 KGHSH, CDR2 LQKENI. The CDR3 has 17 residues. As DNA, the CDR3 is TGTGCCAGCTCACCACTGGCAGGGCCAACTATTCAAGAGACCCAGTACTTC. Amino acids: CASSPLAGPTIQETQYF.

The CDR3 nucleotides read TGTGCCAGCAGCGGACAGGCTGATGGCTACACCTTC. This gives the protein CASSGQADGYTF. The chain links TRBV2 to TRBJ1-2, with 7 bases lining up with TRBD1. V lost 6 bases and J lost 6; bases outside the gene matches: 4. Germline V gene lookup returns CDR1 SNHLY and CDR2 FYNNEI. The CDR3 is 12 residues long.

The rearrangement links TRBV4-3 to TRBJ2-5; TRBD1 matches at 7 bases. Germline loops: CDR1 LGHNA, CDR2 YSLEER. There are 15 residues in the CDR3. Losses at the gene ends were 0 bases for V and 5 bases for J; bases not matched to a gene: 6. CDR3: CASSQERQGVETQYF. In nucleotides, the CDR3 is TGCGCCAGCAGCCAAGAACGGCAGGGGGTCGAGACCCAGTACTTC.

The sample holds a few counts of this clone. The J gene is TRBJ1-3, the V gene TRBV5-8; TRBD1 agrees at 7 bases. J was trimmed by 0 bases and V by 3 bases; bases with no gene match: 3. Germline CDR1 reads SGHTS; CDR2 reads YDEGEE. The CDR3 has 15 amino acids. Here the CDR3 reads CASSSGQTSGNTIYF. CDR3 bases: TGTGCCAGCAGCTCGGGACAGACCTCTGGAAACACCATATATTTT. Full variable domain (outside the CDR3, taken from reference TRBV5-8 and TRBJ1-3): EAGVTQSPTHLIKTRGQQATLRCSPISGHTSVYWYQQALGLGLQFLLWYDEGEERNRGNFPPRFSGRQFPNYSSELNVNALELEDSALYLCASSSGQTSGNTIYFGEGSWLTVV.